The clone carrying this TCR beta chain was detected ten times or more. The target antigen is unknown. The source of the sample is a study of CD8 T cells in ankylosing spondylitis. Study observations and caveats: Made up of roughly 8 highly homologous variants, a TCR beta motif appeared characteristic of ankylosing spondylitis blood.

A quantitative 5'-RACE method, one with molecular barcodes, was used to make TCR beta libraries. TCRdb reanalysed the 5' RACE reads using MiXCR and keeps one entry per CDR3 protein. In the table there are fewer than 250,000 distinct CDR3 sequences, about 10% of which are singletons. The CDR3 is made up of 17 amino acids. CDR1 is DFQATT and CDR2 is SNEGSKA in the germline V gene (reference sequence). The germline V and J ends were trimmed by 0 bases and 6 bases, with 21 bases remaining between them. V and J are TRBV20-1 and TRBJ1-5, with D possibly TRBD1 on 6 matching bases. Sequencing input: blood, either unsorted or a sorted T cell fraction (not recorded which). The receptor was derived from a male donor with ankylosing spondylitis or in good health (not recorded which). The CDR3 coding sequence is TGCAGTGCTAGAGATCCTCGACAGGCGTATATCAGTCAGCCCCAGCATTTT. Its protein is CSARDPRQAYISQPQHF.